Listed here is a single T cell receptor beta chain. These data originate in a study of shared clonotypes between healthy human individuals. CDR1 and CDR2 from the germline V gene are SGHNT and YENEEA. V was pared by 1 base and J by 5 bases, with 6 bases of the junction left unmatched. CDR3 size: 16 residues. Profiled with immunoSEQ multiplex PCR; TCRdb holds only in-frame clones, not every one. The sample contains 450,000 to 500,000 clones, around 73% of which appear only once. The material sequenced was PBMCs. The chain has TRBV11-3 and TRBJ2-1, with TRBD1 matching over 9 bases. The TCR was taken from a woman between 35 and 50 years old in good health. Some clones in this sample may be carry-over from other donors' samples. The CDR3 nucleotides are TGTGCCAGCAGCTTAGGGGGGGACAGGGCGGACAATGAGCAGTTCTTC. Its translation: CASSLGGDRADNEQFF.